The 20 T cell receptor beta chains below all came from one sample that was sequenced in a study of T cell clones after liver transplantation. The repertoire was sequenced with immunoSEQ multiplex PCR; TCRdb's copy has only in-frame clones and lacks some. The sample carries tens of thousands of clones, 60% to 80% recorded once. Sequenced material: CD4+ T cells from blood, taken at the 22-month timepoint. These receptors all come from a human patient who received a liver transplant. The graft donor may have given rise to some T cells.

The rearrangement links TRBV27 to TRBJ2-1; 9 nucleotides agree with TRBD1. CDR3 length: 15 residues. Germline V gene data show CDR1 as MNHEY and CDR2 as SMNVEV (reference sequence). Germline trimming cut 2 bases from V and 7 bases from J; bases unmatched to any gene: 6. Here the CDR3 reads CASSLGTGTFNEQFF. The CDR3 bases are TGTGCCAGCAGTTTAGGGACAGGGACGTTTAATGAGCAGTTCTTC.

The chain uses TRBV7-2 and TRBJ2-4; weak D call: TRBD1 (6 bases). Trimming removed 5 bases at V and 7 bases at J, with 12 bases between. Germline CDR1 reads SGHTA; CDR2 reads FQGNSA. CDR3 length: 13 residues. This CDR3 reads CASSPSQGNIQYF. CDR3 DNA: TGTGCCAGCAGCCCGAGCCAGGGGAACATTCAGTACTTC. Using reference TRBV7-2 and TRBJ2-4 for the parts outside the CDR3, the full variable domain is GAGVSQSPSNKVTEKGKDVELRCDPISGHTALYWYRQSLGQGLEFLIYFQGNSAPDKSGLPSDRFSAERTGGSVSTLTIQRTQQEDSAVYLCASSPSQGNIQYFGAGTRLSVL.

The rearrangement joins TRBV27 to TRBJ2-7; 7 bases are a match to TRBD1. From germline, CDR1 is MNHEY and CDR2 SMNVEV (reference sequence). The J segment lost 5 bases and the V segment lost 4 bases, leaving 8 bases of the junction unmatched. The length of the CDR3 is 14 residues. DNA for the CDR3: TGTGCCAGCAGTTCCTACCGGGACAGTCACGAGCAGTACTTC. Translated: CASSSYRDSHEQYF.

The chain recombines TRBV7-2 with TRBJ1-1, with D tentatively TRBD1 (5 bases). The CDR3 spans 15 residues. CDR1 is SGHTA, CDR2 FQGNSA, per germline. Trimming removed 4 bases from V and 1 base from J, with 13 bases in between. The CDR3 protein is CASSSGPGRNTEAFF. The CDR3 DNA follows: TGTGCCAGCAGCTCTGGGCCGGGACGGAACACTGAAGCTTTCTTT.

This rearrangement joins TRBV4-1 to TRBJ2-6; D tentatively reads TRBD1 or TRBD2 (5 bases each). This CDR3 spans 18 amino acids. V was shortened by 4 bases and J by 4 bases, with 20 bases between the two germline ends. Germline values: CDR1 MGHRA, CDR2 YSYEKL. The DNA of the CDR3 is TGCGCCAGCAGCCTGTCCACCGGGGCTCAAAGAGGGGCCAACGTCCTGACTTTC. Translating gives CASSLSTGAQRGANVLTF.

The rearrangement uses TRBV28 and TRBJ1-5; D possibly corresponds to TRBD1 (5 bases). CDR3 size: 16 residues. Trimming stripped 5 bases from V and 0 bases from J, with 14 bases between. From germline, CDR1 is MDHEN and CDR2 SYDVKM. The CDR3 bases are TGTGCCAGCAGTCAGGACATAGGATATAGCAATCAGCCCCAGCATTTT. Amino acids: CASSQDIGYSNQPQHF.

The rearrangement links TRBV28 to TRBJ1-6; D remains ambiguous. The CDR3 extends over 13 amino acids. V was clipped by 3 bases and J by 7 bases, with 7 bases between them. The germline V gene encodes CDR1 MDHEN and CDR2 SYDVKM. The CDR3 coding sequence is TGTGCCAGCAGTTTGGATCGAAATTCACCCCTCCACTTT. Translating gives CASSLDRNSPLHF.

Here the CDR3 DNA reads TGTGCCAGTAGTATAGATCGTAGCAATCAGCCCCAGCATTTT. Residues: CASSIDRSNQPQHF. The rearrangement joins TRBV19 to TRBJ1-5, with D unresolved. The germline V and J ends were trimmed by 0 bases and 0 bases, with 3 bases remaining between them. Germline V gives CDR1 LNHDA, CDR2 SQIVND (reference sequence). CDR3 length equals 14 residues.

This clone was detected only once. The chain combines TRBV7-8 with TRBJ1-5; D is uncertain. V was cut by 2 bases and J by 5 bases, with 16 bases left in between. The CDR3 contains 16 residues. Germline lookup yields CDR1 SGHVS and CDR2 FQNEAQ. The CDR3 coding sequence is TGTGCCAGCAGCTTAAGAGCCGGGTTCGGGGATCAGCCCCAGCATTTT. This sequence encodes CASSLRAGFGDQPQHF.

This clone has more than one count but fewer than ten. This chain connects TRBV7-2 to TRBJ2-7; a weak D match, TRBD1 (6 bases). Per germline, CDR1 SGHTA and CDR2 FQGNSA. V lost 2 bases, J lost 5 bases, and 13 bases lay in between. The CDR3 consists of 14 residues. This chain's CDR3 is CASSLWSGDNEQYF. CDR3 bases: TGTGCCAGCAGCTTATGGTCCGGGGACAACGAGCAGTACTTC.

This chain uses TRBV14 with TRBJ2-7, with 7 bases lining up with TRBD2. This CDR3 has 14 amino acids. V was clipped by 4 bases and J by 6 bases; unmatched bases: 9. Germline V gene sequence: CDR1 SGHDN, CDR2 FVKESK. The CDR3 is CASSPTREGSEQYF. The CDR3 DNA reads TGTGCCAGCAGCCCCACCAGGGAGGGGAGCGAGCAGTACTTC. Supplemented by reference TRBV14 and TRBJ2-7, the full variable domain reads EAGVTQFPSHSVIEKGQTVTLRCDPISGHDNLYWYRRVMGKEIKFLLHFVKESKQDESGMPNNRFLAERTGGTYSTLKVQPAELEDSGVYFCASSPTREGSEQYFGPGTRLTVT.

The chain carries TRBV10-3 and TRBJ2-7; TRBD1 or TRBD2 may be the D gene (5 bases each). Germline V CDR1 and CDR2: ENHRY, SYGVKD. The CDR3 has 13 amino acids. The CDR3 sequence is CAVGDRVTYEQYF. For the CDR3, the DNA is TGTGCTGTCGGGGACCGAGTGACCTACGAGCAGTACTTC.

This clone was observed a single time. This rearrangement joins TRBV7-2 to TRBJ2-1; the match to TRBD2 covers 12 bases. Germline CDR1 is SGHTA and CDR2 is FQGNSA. V lost 5 bases to trimming and J lost 8 bases; unmatched junction nucleotides: 10. The CDR3 runs to 16 residues. Here the CDR3 reads CASSTTSGGVGDEQFF. The CDR3 DNA reads as TGTGCCAGCAGCACGACTAGCGGGGGCGTGGGAGATGAGCAGTTCTTC.

The chain is built from TRBV2 and TRBJ1-6; 8 positions match TRBD1. J lost 5 bases, V lost 6 bases, and 3 bases had no gene match. CDR3 length: 14 residues. From germline, CDR1 is SNHLY and CDR2 FYNNEI. CDR3 protein: CASSWGQDNSPLHF. The CDR3 nucleotides read TGTGCCAGCAGCTGGGGACAGGATAATTCACCCCTCCACTTT.

The chain recombines TRBV5-4 with TRBJ2-1; TRBD1 might be the D (5 bases). The CDR3 covers 15 residues. The V and J ends lost 3 bases and 2 bases respectively, with 12 bases between them. Germline lookup yields CDR1 SGHNT and CDR2 YYREEE (reference sequence). The CDR3 region is CASSSYRSPYNEQFF. CDR3 nucleotides: TGTGCCAGCAGCTCTTACAGGTCCCCCTACAATGAGCAGTTCTTC.

This CDR3 is CASSLTQVHSRFGELFF. CDR3 DNA sequence: TGTGCCAGCAGCCTAACCCAGGTTCACTCGCGATTCGGGGAGCTGTTTTTT. The V call is TRBV4-2, the J call TRBJ2-2; D gene unclear. This CDR3 has 17 residues. Trimming took off 4 bases at V and 7 bases at J, with 22 bases between the two ends. Germline V gives CDR1 LGHNA, CDR2 YNFKEQ.

The CDR3: CASSLDRASGNTIYF. CDR3 coding DNA: TGTGCCAGCAGTTTGGACAGGGCATCTGGAAACACCATATATTTT. The chain couples TRBV6-5 to TRBJ1-3; 8 bases are shared with TRBD1. The CDR3 covers 15 residues. Germline CDR1 MNHEY, CDR2 SVGAGI. V gave up 4 bases and J gave up 1 base; unmatched junction bases: 3.

V gene TRBV11-2 combines with J gene TRBJ2-2; D call uncertain. Between the trimmed V and J ends, which lost 5 bases and 5 bases, there was a span of 12 bases. Germline V CDR1 and CDR2: SGHAT, FQNNGV. The CDR3 sequence is 14 residues long. This chain's CDR3 is CASSPPLLTGELFF. As DNA, the CDR3 is TGTGCCAGCAGCCCTCCTCTTCTAACCGGGGAGCTGTTTTTT.

This clone was observed a few times. This chain joins TRBV5-1 and TRBJ1-6, with 8 bases lining up with TRBD1. The germline CDR1 and CDR2 sequences are SGHRS and YFSETQ. There are 14 residues in the CDR3. J lost 10 bases, V lost 4 bases, and 7 bases had no gene match. The CDR3 protein is CASSLQGASSPLHF. CDR3 coding DNA: TGCGCCAGCAGCCTGCAGGGGGCGAGCTCACCCCTCCACTTT. Drawing the rest from reference TRBV5-1 and TRBJ1-6, the complete variable domain is KAGVTQTPRYLIKTRGQQVTLSCSPISGHRSVSWYQQTPGQGLQFLFEYFSETQRNKGNFPGRFSGRQFSNSRSEMNVSTLELGDSALYLCASSLQGASSPLHFGNGTRLTVT.

The chain combines TRBV7-2 with TRBJ2-1; D unclear. Per germline, CDR1 SGHTA and CDR2 FQGNSA. The germline V and J ends were trimmed by 3 bases and 0 bases, with 9 bases remaining between them. This CDR3 region has 15 residues. This CDR3 is CASSFQQSSYNEQFF. CDR3 coding DNA: TGTGCCAGCAGCTTCCAACAGAGCTCCTACAATGAGCAGTTCTTC. Full variable domain (missing parts from reference TRBV7-2 and TRBJ2-1): GAGVSQSPSNKVTEKGKDVELRCDPISGHTALYWYRQSLGQGLEFLIYFQGNSAPDKSGLPSDRFSAERTGGSVSTLTIQRTQQEDSAVYLCASSFQQSSYNEQFFGPGTRLTVL.